This passage covers 14 T cell receptor beta chains from one sample sequenced in a study of cytotoxic CD8 clonotypes in ibrutinib-treated CLL. The table came from immunoSEQ multiplex PCR; TCRdb's copy has only in-frame clones and leaves some out. The table shows some 40,000 clones, with 65% to 70% occurring only once. Sequences were derived from PBMCs, sampled at disease progression, from a patient treated with ibrutinib. The receptor source for this set is a human donor with chronic lymphocytic leukemia.

This clone appeared a single time. V and J are TRBV5-1 and TRBJ2-7; 7 bases map to TRBD2. Germline CDR1 is SGHRS and CDR2 is YFSETQ. The junction had 5 bases not matched to a gene; V was cut back by 0 bases and J by 2 bases. CDR3 size: 15 residues. Here the CDR3 DNA reads TGCGCCAGCAGCTTGGCTCCGGGAGGAGCCTACGAGCAGTACTTC. Its translation: CASSLAPGGAYEQYF.

The chain combines TRBV28 with TRBJ1-5; no reliable D call. Germline V gene data show CDR1 as MDHEN and CDR2 as SYDVKM. The V and J ends lost 2 bases and 6 bases respectively, with 14 bases between them. The CDR3 totals 15 residues. The CDR3 loop reads CASSLMQDGGQPQHF. CDR3 nucleotides: TGTGCCAGCAGTTTAATGCAGGATGGAGGTCAGCCCCAGCATTTT. Drawing the rest from reference TRBV28 and TRBJ1-5, the complete variable domain is DVKVTQSSRYLVKRTGEKVFLECVQDMDHENMFWYRQDPGLGLRLIYFSYDVKMKEKGDIPEGYSVSREKKERFSLILESASTNQTSMYLCASSLMQDGGQPQHFGDGTRLSIL.

V usage is TRBV4-3 and J usage is TRBJ2-1; TRBD2 might be the D (5 bases). V dropped 4 bases and J dropped 10 bases, with 17 bases sitting between them. There are 14 residues in the CDR3. The germline CDR1 and CDR2 sequences are LGHNA and YSLEER. CDR3 in DNA: TGCGCCAGCAGCCGTGGGCCCGTGACGGGGGAGCAGTTCTTC. This encodes CASSRGPVTGEQFF.

This clone appeared a few times. The chain has TRBV5-1 and TRBJ2-5; 8 bases are shared with TRBD2. This CDR3 region has 15 residues. The junction had 8 bases not matched to a gene; V was cut back by 4 bases and J by 3 bases. The germline gives CDR1 SGHRS, CDR2 YFSETQ. Written as DNA, the CDR3 is TGCGCCAGCAGCCCGGGGGGGGCTAGGGAAGAGACCCAGTACTTC. The encoded protein is CASSPGGAREETQYF.

This chain uses TRBV7-9 with TRBJ2-1; TRBD2 aligns across 9 bases. The CDR3 length is 16 residues. J lost 2 bases, V lost 3 bases, and 5 bases had no gene match. From germline, CDR1 is SEHNR and CDR2 FQNEAQ (reference sequence). CDR3: CASSFIAGVTYNEQFF. CDR3 nucleotides: TGTGCCAGCAGCTTCATAGCGGGAGTGACCTACAATGAGCAGTTCTTC.

V and J are TRBV30 and TRBJ2-5; 7 nucleotides match TRBD2. Germline trimming cut 5 bases from V and 0 bases from J; bases unmatched to any gene: 3. The CDR3 contains 13 residues. CDR1 is GTSNPN, CDR2 SVGIG, per germline (reference sequence). CDR3 loop: CAWGRAYQETQYF. CDR3 in DNA: TGTGCCTGGGGGAGGGCCTACCAAGAGACCCAGTACTTC.

The gene calls are TRBV9 and TRBJ2-2; 12 bases line up with TRBD2. This CDR3 is 16 amino acids long. Germline loops: CDR1 SGDLS, CDR2 YYNGEE. V trimming: 3 bases; J trimming: 4 bases; junction bases outside the gene matches: 4. CDR3 DNA sequence: TGTGCCAGCAGCGGAAGGACTAGCGGGGCCACCGGGGAGCTGTTTTTT. As protein: CASSGRTSGATGELFF.

The chain carries TRBV6-6 and TRBJ1-3; tentative D call: TRBD1 (6 bases). Germline V lookup: CDR1 MNHNY, CDR2 SVGAGI (reference sequence). V lost 10 bases, J lost 4 bases, and 11 bases lay in between. This CDR3 is 12 amino acids long. CDR3 bases: TGTGCCACCGCAGGGGCAGGAAACACCATATATTTT. Residues: CATAGAGNTIYF.

This clone was recorded a few times. The V call is TRBV6-4, the J call TRBJ2-7; TRBD2 agrees at 8 bases. The CDR3 contains 14 residues. The junction had 8 bases not matched to a gene; V was cut back by 6 bases and J by 4 bases. CDR1 MRHNA and CDR2 SNTAGT come from the germline V gene. The CDR3 DNA follows: TGTGCCAGCAGAGCGGGAGCTGCCTTATACGAGCAGTACTTC. Translation gives CASRAGAALYEQYF.

This chain connects TRBV27 to TRBJ2-1, with 9 nucleotides matching TRBD2. Trimming took 4 bases from V and 7 from J; bases not matched to a gene: 8. The CDR3 is made up of 15 amino acids. CDR1 is MNHEY and CDR2 is SMNVEV in the germline V gene (reference sequence). CDR3 region: CASSSYSGRPNEQFF. CDR3 nucleotides: TGTGCCAGCAGTTCTTATAGCGGGAGACCTAATGAGCAGTTCTTC.

Within the sample, this clone is medium-sized (0.01 to 0.1%). The chain combines TRBV7-2 with TRBJ2-7; 11 bases map to TRBD1. The CDR3 is 15 residues long. Germline CDR1 reads SGHTA; CDR2 reads FQGNSA. V trimming: 10 bases; J trimming: 7 bases; junction bases outside the gene matches: 15. The CDR3 DNA reads TGTGCCACCCGGTTAATAGGACAGGGGGCTGAAGAGCAGTACTTC. This encodes CATRLIGQGAEEQYF. The entire variable domain, with the rest obtained from reference TRBV7-2 and TRBJ2-7, is as follows: GAGVSQSPSNKVTEKGKDVELRCDPISGHTALYWYRQSLGQGLEFLIYFQGNSAPDKSGLPSDRFSAERTGGSVSTLTIQRTQQEDSAVYLCATRLIGQGAEEQYFGPGTRLTVT.

This chain links TRBV18 with TRBJ2-1; 9 nucleotides line up with TRBD1. V lost 4 bases to trimming and J lost 7 bases; unmatched junction nucleotides: 5. CDR1 is KGHSH and CDR2 is LQKENI in the germline V gene. The CDR3 runs to 14 residues. CDR3 nucleotides: TGTGCCAGCTCACGATCGGGACAGGGTAATGAGCAGTTCTTC. Protein product: CASSRSGQGNEQFF.

The genes are TRBV9 and TRBJ2-2; no clear D gene. CDR3 size: 15 residues. Trimming removed 0 bases from V and 2 bases from J, with 8 bases in between. Per the germline V gene, CDR1 is SGDLS and CDR2 is YYNGEE. The CDR3 loop is CASSVVSSNTGELFF. The CDR3 nucleotides read TGTGCCAGCAGCGTAGTGAGTAGTAACACCGGGGAGCTGTTTTTT.

The CDR3 here is CAWSISGGSSYEQYF. CDR3 DNA: TGTGCCTGGAGTATCTCAGGGGGGAGCTCCTACGAGCAGTACTTC. The J gene is TRBJ2-7, the V gene TRBV30; tentatively, D is TRBD1 (7 bases). Germline loops: CDR1 GTSNPN, CDR2 SVGIG (reference sequence). The CDR3 has 15 amino acids. V was pared by 2 bases and J by 0 bases, with 14 bases between.